This entry is about one TCR beta chain. The target antigen is unknown. The treatment here: roughly 20 received Ad26.COV2.S at low or high dose, single or two shots; several received placebo; per-sample allocation not given. The investigators took samples on day 63 after the first vaccine or placebo injection. Boston provided a donor who was an adult aged 18-55 years. The assay was immunoSEQ multiplex PCR, and TCRdb's table has in-frame clones only and misses some. In the table there are over 400,000 clones, roughly 90% of which are singletons. The data belong to a study of Ad26.COV2.S vaccination and SARS-CoV-2 variants. Study details: Enrollment placed the donor in the COV1001 Ad26.COV2.S trial arm. Administration of Ad26.COV2.S was intramuscular, either once or twice 56 days apart. Study outcomes and limitations: Responses of T cells in total may have been underestimated by the TCR breadth and depth analyses.

Germline assignment: CDR1 SGHRS and CDR2 YFSETQ. V was cut by 1 base and J by 7 bases, with 12 bases left in between. The length of the CDR3 is 14 residues. V usage is TRBV5-1 and J usage is TRBJ2-1, with a tentative D call TRBD2 (5 bases). The origin of this receptor is a person between 18 and 60 years old who received the Ad26.COV2.S COVID-19 vaccine or a placebo. Sample: peripheral blood, taken in a trial of Ad26.COV2.S vaccine versus placebo. The CDR3 DNA sequence: TGCGCCAGCAGCTTGACCGGGCCGGGGAATGAGCAGTTCTTC. Amino acid sequence: CASSLTGPGNEQFF.